A single sample gave rise to the 24 T cell receptor beta chains below, sequenced in a study of cytomegalovirus exposure and HLA in healthy donors. Researchers ran the PCR with 60 Vbeta and 13 Jbeta primers. Assay: immunoSEQ multiplex PCR; the TCRdb copy retains only in-frame clones and omits some. The table includes some 110,000 clones, approximately 80% detected once. The sequencing input was PBMCs. Receptor source: a woman aged 40 to 50 in good health and CMV-seropositive.

The V call is TRBV15, the J call TRBJ1-4; D gene uncertain. The germline gives CDR1 LNHNV, CDR2 YYDKDF (reference sequence). The CDR3 contains 15 residues. Between the trimmed V and J ends, which lost 0 bases and 7 bases, there was a span of 12 bases. The CDR3 loop reads CATSRERGVGEKLFF. DNA of the CDR3: TGTGCCACCAGCAGAGAACGGGGAGTCGGTGAAAAACTGTTTTTT.

This clone has just a few counts. The V gene is TRBV2, the J gene TRBJ1-4; D is undetermined. The germline V gene has CDR1 SNHLY and CDR2 FYNNEI. This CDR3 spans 15 amino acids. With 2 bases removed from V and 4 bases from J, the gap between germline ends came to 11 bases. This CDR3 reads CASSETAGLNEKLFF. DNA of the CDR3: TGTGCCAGCAGTGAAACAGCAGGCCTTAATGAAAAACTGTTTTTT.

V gene TRBV5-1 combines with J gene TRBJ2-3; TRBD1 might be the D (5 bases). The CDR3 has 15 residues. With 3 bases removed from V and 4 bases from J, the gap between germline ends came to 15 bases. Germline V CDR1 and CDR2: SGHRS, YFSETQ. The CDR3 loop is CASSWADRESDTQYF. The DNA of the CDR3 is TGCGCCAGCAGCTGGGCTGACAGAGAATCAGATACGCAGTATTTT.

The chain joins TRBV5-5 to TRBJ2-2; D is perhaps TRBD2 (6 bases). V lost 0 bases and J 1 base, leaving 10 bases between the germline ends. Germline V gives CDR1 SGHKS, CDR2 YYEKEE (reference sequence). The CDR3 length is 16 residues. The CDR3 coding sequence is TGTGCCAGCAGCTTGGGTAGCGGACGGAACACCGGGGAGCTGTTTTTT. The encoded protein is CASSLGSGRNTGELFF.

This clone is a singleton in its sample. This chain connects TRBV28 to TRBJ1-2; perhaps TRBD1 as D (6 bases). Trimming pared 5 bases from V and 1 base from J, leaving 17 bases between. From germline, CDR1 is MDHEN and CDR2 SYDVKM. The CDR3 has 16 amino acids. CDR3 amino acids: CASSIESGALNYGYTF. DNA of the CDR3: TGTGCCAGCAGTATAGAGTCAGGGGCCCTTAACTATGGCTACACCTTC.

The CDR3 loop reads CASSLPALGRAETQYF. CDR3 DNA sequence: TGTGCCAGCAGCCTCCCTGCGCTAGGGAGGGCAGAGACCCAGTACTTC. The gene calls are TRBV5-4 and TRBJ2-5, with 7 bases matching TRBD2. Losses at the gene ends were 4 bases for V and 4 bases for J; bases not matched to a gene: 13. This CDR3 contains 16 residues. CDR1 and CDR2 from the germline V gene are SGHNT and YYREEE (reference sequence).

A note on this clone: The same CDR3 is also encoded by other DNA sequences in this sample. The rearrangement uses TRBV28 and TRBJ2-7, with D possibly TRBD2 on 6 matching bases. This CDR3 comprises 12 residues. V lost 6 bases to trimming and J lost 7 bases, with 13 bases between them. CDR1 MDHEN and CDR2 SYDVKM come from the germline V gene. CDR3 in amino acids: CASRRDLGEQYF. The CDR3 nucleotides are TGTGCCAGCAGGCGGGATTTGGGGGAGCAGTACTTC.

The chain has TRBV7-2 and TRBJ2-3; the D gene is possibly TRBD2 (5 bases). Trimming removed 2 bases from V and 4 bases from J, with 13 bases in between. The CDR3 contains 15 residues. CDR1 is SGHTA, CDR2 FQGNSA, per germline. CDR3 loop: CASSLSDTRADTQYF. The CDR3 DNA follows: TGTGCCAGCAGCTTATCTGACACTAGAGCAGATACGCAGTATTTT.

The chain recombines TRBV30 with TRBJ2-1; 14 positions match TRBD2. Germline V gene data show CDR1 as GTSNPN and CDR2 as SVGIG (reference sequence). The CDR3 sequence is 16 residues long. The trim removed 3 bases at V and 4 bases at J, leaving 5 bases unmatched. CDR3 DNA sequence: TGTGCCTGGAGGCCGACTAGCGGGAGGGGGTACAATGAGCAGTTCTTC. As protein: CAWRPTSGRGYNEQFF.

A note on this clone: Other DNA sequences in the same sample also yield this CDR3. The chain uses TRBV4-2 and TRBJ2-1; 10 positions agree with TRBD2. The CDR3 is 16 amino acids. Trimming removed 2 bases from V and 1 base from J; junction bases left unmatched: 2. Germline V gene data show CDR1 as LGHNA and CDR2 as YNFKEQ. The CDR3 nucleotides are TGTGCCAGCAGCCAAAGCGGGAGGGCTTCCTACAATGAGCAGTTCTTC. It specifies CASSQSGRASYNEQFF.

A word on this clone: A read error may account for a junction end that differs from germline. This chain links TRBV2 with TRBJ2-1, with TRBD1 identical over 10 bases. Germline assignment: CDR1 SNHLY and CDR2 FYNNEI. The CDR3 extends over 11 amino acids. This chain's CDR3 is CASSVTGGVIF. The CDR3 DNA reads TGTGCCAGCAGTGTGACAGGGGGCGTGATCTTC.

This clone has only a few counts. V is TRBV11-2 and J is TRBJ2-1, with D unclear. The CDR3 extends over 13 amino acids. The V end was cut by 5 bases, the J end by 8 bases, with 13 bases between. Looked up from germline, CDR1 is SGHAT and CDR2 is FQNNGV. CDR3 amino acids: CASSRSRRDEQFF. In DNA form, the CDR3 reads TGTGCCAGCAGCCGTAGTCGTCGGGATGAGCAGTTCTTC.

Here the CDR3 reads CASSLNPRSLSTDTQYF. CDR3 sequence (DNA): TGCGCCAGCAGCTTAAACCCGAGGAGTCTTAGCACAGATACGCAGTATTTT. The chain joins TRBV5-1 to TRBJ2-3; no reliable D call. The CDR3 runs 17 residues. V dropped 2 bases and J dropped 0 bases, with 16 bases sitting between them. Per germline, CDR1 SGHRS and CDR2 YFSETQ.

The V call is TRBV5-8, the J call TRBJ2-7; 7 bases map to TRBD1. Per germline, CDR1 SGHTS and CDR2 YDEGEE. Trimming took 4 bases from V and 0 from J; bases not matched to a gene: 7. CDR3 length: 15 residues. This chain's CDR3 is CASSRQGYPSYEQYF. The CDR3 coding sequence is TGTGCCAGCAGCCGACAGGGCTACCCCTCCTACGAGCAGTACTTC.

The CDR3 bases are TGTGCCATCAGTGACTTACGGACAGGGTCCGGTTACACAGATACGCAGTATTTT. Residues: CAISDLRTGSGYTDTQYF. The J gene is TRBJ2-3, the V gene TRBV10-3; 8 bases are shared with TRBD1. Germline assignment: CDR1 ENHRY and CDR2 SYGVKD. CDR3 length equals 18 residues. After removal of 3 bases from V and 2 bases from J, the junction contained 13 bases not matched to a gene.

This clone occurred a few times. This chain joins TRBV29-1 and TRBJ1-1; D gene unclear. Trimming removed 1 base from V and 0 bases from J, with 9 bases in between. Germline-derived CDR1 and CDR2 are SQVTM and ANQGSEA. The CDR3 totals 14 residues. The CDR3, as DNA: TGCAGCGTTGAAGCGAAGAACATGAACACTGAAGCTTTCTTT. Translated, it gives CSVEAKNMNTEAFF.

The gene calls are TRBV11-3 and TRBJ2-2, with TRBD1 as a possible D gene (6 bases). Germline assignment: CDR1 SGHNT and CDR2 YENEEA. The CDR3 is 14 residues long. The V gene lost 5 bases and the J gene lost 4 bases, with 11 bases spanning the gap. CDR3 coding DNA: TGTGCCAGCAGCGCGGAAGGGGGCACCGGGGAGCTGTTTTTT. Translating gives CASSAEGGTGELFF. The full variable domain, its missing parts supplied by reference TRBV11-3 and TRBJ2-2, is EAGVVQSPRYKIIEKKQPVAFWCNPISGHNTLYWYLQNLGQGPELLIRYENEEAVDDSQLPKDRFSAERLKGVDSTLKIQPAELGDSAVYLCASSAEGGTGELFFGEGSRLTVL.

This rearrangement joins TRBV5-4 to TRBJ2-7; D gene ambiguous. V shed 3 bases and J shed 5 bases, with 6 bases lying between them. The germline gives CDR1 SGHNT, CDR2 YYREEE (reference sequence). The CDR3 consists of 11 residues. The CDR3, as DNA: TGTGCCAGCAGCTACAGAAACGAGCAGTACTTC. This encodes CASSYRNEQYF. Together with reference TRBV5-4 and TRBJ2-7, the CDR3 gives the full variable domain: ETGVTQSPTHLIKTRGQQVTLRCSSQSGHNTVSWYQQALGQGPQFIFQYYREEENGRGNFPPRFSGLQFPNYSSELNVNALELDDSALYLCASSYRNEQYFGPGTRLTVT.

This chain connects TRBV18 to TRBJ2-1; 7 bases map to TRBD2. CDR3 length: 15 amino acids. Germline V gene lookup returns CDR1 KGHSH and CDR2 LQKENI. V trimming: 4 bases; J trimming: 9 bases; junction bases outside the gene matches: 12. CDR3 in amino acids: CASSLEPAGVGEQFF. The CDR3 nucleotides are TGTGCCAGCTCACTGGAGCCGGCGGGAGTGGGTGAGCAGTTCTTC.

The rearrangement links TRBV2 to TRBJ1-2; 7 bases map to TRBD1. CDR1 is SNHLY, CDR2 FYNNEI, per germline. CDR3 length: 12 residues. With V trimmed by 7 bases and J by 4 bases, 3 bases remained unmatched. The CDR3 is CASKAGGYGYTF. CDR3 nucleotides: TGTGCCAGCAAGGCAGGGGGCTATGGCTACACCTTC.

The chain has TRBV30 and TRBJ1-1; D is perhaps TRBD1 (6 bases). V was trimmed by 0 bases and J by 4 bases, leaving 9 bases between them. The CDR3 length is 13 residues. The germline V gene encodes CDR1 GTSNPN and CDR2 SVGIG (reference sequence). The CDR3 is CAWSVGGGTEAFF. The CDR3 nucleotides are TGTGCCTGGAGTGTGGGAGGGGGCACTGAAGCTTTCTTT.

This clone has a single count. This sequence joins TRBV15 and TRBJ2-3; 7 nucleotides line up with TRBD2. V lost 9 bases, J lost 6 bases, and 9 bases stayed unmatched. The CDR3 extends over 13 amino acids. CDR1 is LNHNV, CDR2 YYDKDF, per germline (reference sequence). CDR3 sequence (DNA): TGTGCCACGGGGGGGGGATACGAGGATACGCAGTATTTT. It is translated as CATGGGYEDTQYF.

The chain links TRBV9 to TRBJ2-3, with D unresolved. The CDR3 loop spans 12 amino acids. V gave up 3 bases and J gave up 4 bases, with 6 bases separating them. From germline, CDR1 is SGDLS and CDR2 YYNGEE. The CDR3 loop reads CASSAFSDTQYF. In DNA, the CDR3 is TGTGCCAGCAGCGCCTTCTCAGATACGCAGTATTTT.

V and J are TRBV7-2 and TRBJ2-6; TRBD2 agrees at 12 bases. V was pared by 3 bases and J by 0 bases, with 3 bases of the junction left unmatched. CDR1 is SGHTA and CDR2 is FQGNSA in the germline V gene. This CDR3 is built from 18 residues. For the CDR3, the DNA is TGTGCCAGCAGCTTGGGACTAGCGGGTGTCTCTGGGGCCAACGTCCTGACTTTC. Translating gives CASSLGLAGVSGANVLTF.